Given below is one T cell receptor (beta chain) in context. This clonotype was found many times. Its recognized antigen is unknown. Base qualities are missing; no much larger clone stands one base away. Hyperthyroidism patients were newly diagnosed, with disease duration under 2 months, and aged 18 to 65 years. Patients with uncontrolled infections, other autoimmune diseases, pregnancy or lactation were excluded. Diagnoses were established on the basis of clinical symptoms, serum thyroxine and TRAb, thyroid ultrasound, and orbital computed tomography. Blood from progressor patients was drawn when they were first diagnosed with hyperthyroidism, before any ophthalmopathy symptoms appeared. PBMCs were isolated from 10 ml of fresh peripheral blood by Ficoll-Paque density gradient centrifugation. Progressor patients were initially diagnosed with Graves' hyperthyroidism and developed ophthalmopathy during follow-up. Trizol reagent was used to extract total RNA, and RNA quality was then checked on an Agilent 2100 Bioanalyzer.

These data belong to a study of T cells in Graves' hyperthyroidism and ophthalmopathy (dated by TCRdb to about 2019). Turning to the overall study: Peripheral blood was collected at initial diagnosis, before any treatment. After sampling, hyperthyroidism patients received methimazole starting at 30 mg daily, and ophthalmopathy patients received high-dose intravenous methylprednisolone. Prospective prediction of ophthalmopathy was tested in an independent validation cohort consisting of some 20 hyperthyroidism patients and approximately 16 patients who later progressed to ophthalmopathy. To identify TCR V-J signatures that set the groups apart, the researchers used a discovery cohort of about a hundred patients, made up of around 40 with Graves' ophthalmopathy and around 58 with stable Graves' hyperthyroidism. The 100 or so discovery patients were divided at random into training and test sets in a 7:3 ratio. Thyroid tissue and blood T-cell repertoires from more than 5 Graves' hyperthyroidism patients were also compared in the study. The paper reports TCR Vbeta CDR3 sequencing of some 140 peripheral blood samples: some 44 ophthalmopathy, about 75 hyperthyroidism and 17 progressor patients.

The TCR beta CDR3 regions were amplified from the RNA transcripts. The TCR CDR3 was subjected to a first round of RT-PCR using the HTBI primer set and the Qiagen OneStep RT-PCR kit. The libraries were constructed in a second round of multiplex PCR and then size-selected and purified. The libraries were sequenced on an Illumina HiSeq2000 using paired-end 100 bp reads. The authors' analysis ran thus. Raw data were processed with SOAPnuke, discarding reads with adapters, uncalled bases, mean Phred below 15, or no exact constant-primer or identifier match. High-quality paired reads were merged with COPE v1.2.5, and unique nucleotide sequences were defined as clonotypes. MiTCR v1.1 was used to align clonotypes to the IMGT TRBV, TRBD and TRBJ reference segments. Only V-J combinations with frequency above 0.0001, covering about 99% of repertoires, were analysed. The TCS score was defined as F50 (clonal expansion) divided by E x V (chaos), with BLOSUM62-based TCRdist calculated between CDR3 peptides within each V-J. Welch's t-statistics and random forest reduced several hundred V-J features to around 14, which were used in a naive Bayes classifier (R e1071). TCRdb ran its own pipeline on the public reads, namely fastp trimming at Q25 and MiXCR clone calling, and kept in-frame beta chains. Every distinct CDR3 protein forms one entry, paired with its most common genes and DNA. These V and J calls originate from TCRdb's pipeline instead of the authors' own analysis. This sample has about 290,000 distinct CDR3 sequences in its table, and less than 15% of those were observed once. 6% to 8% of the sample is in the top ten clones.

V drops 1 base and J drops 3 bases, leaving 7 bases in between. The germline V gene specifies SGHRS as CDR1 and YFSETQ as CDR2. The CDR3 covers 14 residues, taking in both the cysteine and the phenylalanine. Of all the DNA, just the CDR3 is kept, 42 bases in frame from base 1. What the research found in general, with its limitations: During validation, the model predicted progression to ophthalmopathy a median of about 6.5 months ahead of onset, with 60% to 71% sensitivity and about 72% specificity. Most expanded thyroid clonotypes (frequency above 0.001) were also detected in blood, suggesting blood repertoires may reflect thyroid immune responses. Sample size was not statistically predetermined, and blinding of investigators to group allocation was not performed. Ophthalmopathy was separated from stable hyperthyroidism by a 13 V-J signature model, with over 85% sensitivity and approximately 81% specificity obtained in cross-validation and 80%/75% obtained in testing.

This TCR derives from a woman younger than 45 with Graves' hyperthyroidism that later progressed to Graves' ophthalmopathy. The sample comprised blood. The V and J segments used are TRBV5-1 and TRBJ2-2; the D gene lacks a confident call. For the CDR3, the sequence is CASSLNLYTGELFF. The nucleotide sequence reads TGCGCCAGCAGCTTGAATCTCTACACCGGGGAGCTGTTTTTT.